This T cell receptor beta chain was retrieved from a study of shared clonotypes between healthy human individuals. General study results and limits: The study generally estimated greater richness for naive than memory subsets.

On this clone itself: Its antigen is as yet unknown.

Here immunoSEQ multiplex PCR was the method, and the copy in TCRdb shows in-frame clones only, minus some. The sample has around 2.1 million clones; 85% to 95% are singletons. In germline, CDR1 is SEHNR, CDR2 FQNEAQ (reference sequence). Trimming shortened V by 0 bases and J by 6 bases, and 9 bases separated the two germline ends. This CDR3 is 13 amino acids long. Naive CD8 isolation took CD45RO-negative cells positively selected for CCR7 and excluded terminally differentiated effector memory CD45RA+ cells. Healthy adults negative for HIV, lacking recent acute infections or vaccinations, served as donors.

This clonotype was sampled from a man in his late teens or twenties in good health. Some clones in this sample may be carry-over from other donors' samples. The chain recombines TRBV7-9 with TRBJ2-7; D gene unclear. Sample: naive CD8+ T cells from PBMCs. The DNA of the CDR3 is TGTGCCAGCAGCTTAGCCGGTCCCCGCGAGCAGTACTTC. It translates to CASSLAGPREQYF. Based on the CDR3 plus reference TRBV7-9 and TRBJ2-7, the full variable domain is DTGVSQNPRHKITKRGQNVTFRCDPISEHNRLYWYRQTLGQGPEFLTYFQNEAQLEKSRLLSDRFSAERPKGSFSTLEIQRTEQGDSAMYLCASSLAGPREQYFGPGTRLTVT.